One sample yielded the 29 T cell receptor beta chains listed below, sequenced in a study of cytomegalovirus exposure and HLA in healthy donors. The repertoire was sequenced with immunoSEQ multiplex PCR; TCRdb's copy has only in-frame clones and lacks some. The table has about 130,000 clones, about 90% seen once. The sequenced sample was PBMCs. These receptors all stem from a woman in her 30s in good health and CMV-seropositive.

The chain is built from TRBV7-8 and TRBJ2-5; TRBD2 matches at 13 bases. The V and J ends lost 1 base and 5 bases, in that order; junction bases with no gene match: 16. The CDR3 spans 20 residues. Germline lookup yields CDR1 SGHVS and CDR2 FQNEAQ. The CDR3 bases are TGTGCCAGCAGCTTAGGGTTTAATCGACTAGCGGGGGGATTAGTCGAGACCCAGTACTTC. Protein sequence: CASSLGFNRLAGGLVETQYF.

The chain is built from TRBV5-1 and TRBJ1-5; D is possibly TRBD1 (6 bases). The CDR3 is made up of 16 amino acids. The V gene's germline CDR1 is SGHRS and CDR2 YFSETQ. Trimming left V 3 bases short and J 9 bases short, with 22 bases between. In DNA, the CDR3 is TGCGCCAGCAGCTATTCTCCGGGGACAAGTAGTCTGCCCCAGCATTTT. Translated, it gives CASSYSPGTSSLPQHF.

The J gene is TRBJ1-6, the V gene TRBV11-2; TRBD1 agrees at 10 bases. CDR3 size: 19 residues. The trim removed 5 bases at V and 3 bases at J, leaving 13 bases unmatched. The V gene's germline CDR1 is SGHAT and CDR2 FQNNGV. CDR3 sequence: CASSLGHLTGGLYNSPLHF. In nucleotides, the CDR3 is TGTGCCAGCAGCCTAGGACATTTGACAGGGGGCCTCTATAATTCACCCCTCCACTTT.

The chain couples TRBV4-1 to TRBJ2-2; TRBD2 agrees at 11 bases. This CDR3 contains 15 residues. Germline CDR1 reads MGHRA; CDR2 reads YSYEKL. The V gene end was trimmed by 4 bases and the J gene end by 4 bases; junction bases not matched to a gene: 2. The CDR3 protein is CASSPLAGGTGELFF. The CDR3 DNA reads as TGCGCCAGCAGCCCTCTAGCGGGAGGCACCGGGGAGCTGTTTTTT.

J is TRBJ1-1 and V is TRBV15; 12 bases are a match to TRBD1. The CDR3 contains 17 residues. Germline values: CDR1 LNHNV, CDR2 YYDKDF (reference sequence). After removal of 0 bases from V and 10 bases from J, the junction contained 12 bases not matched to a gene. CDR3 amino acids: CATSRDRLGQGALGAFF. In DNA form, the CDR3 reads TGTGCCACCAGCAGAGATCGTCTGGGACAGGGGGCGCTTGGAGCTTTCTTT.

V and J are TRBV6-1 and TRBJ2-2, with 8 bases matching TRBD2. CDR3 length: 15 residues. Per germline, CDR1 MNHNS and CDR2 SASEGT. The trim removed 3 bases at V and 5 bases at J, leaving 5 bases unmatched. DNA for the CDR3: TGTGCCAGCAGTGACCTTAGACTAGCGACCGGGGAGCTGTTTTTT. This gives the protein CASSDLRLATGELFF.

The CDR3, as DNA: TGCAGCGTTGAAGGATCTTCTAGCGGGGTTAGCACAGATACGCAGTATTTT. Translated, it gives CSVEGSSSGVSTDTQYF. The J gene is TRBJ2-3, the V gene TRBV29-1; 9 nucleotides agree with TRBD2. There are 17 residues in the CDR3. After removal of 1 base from V and 0 bases from J, the junction contained 8 bases not matched to a gene. CDR1 and CDR2 (germline): SQVTM, ANQGSEA.

This rearrangement joins TRBV9 to TRBJ1-1; the D gene is possibly TRBD1 (6 bases). Trimming removed 4 bases from V and 1 base from J, with 14 bases in between. Germline CDR1 SGDLS, CDR2 YYNGEE. There are 15 residues in the CDR3. In nucleotides, the CDR3 is TGTGCCAGCAGCCCCCAAGGGGGACAGAACACTGAAGCTTTCTTT. Translated, it gives CASSPQGGQNTEAFF.

This clone was counted only a few times. The chain joins TRBV7-3 to TRBJ1-2, with D perhaps matching TRBD1 (6 bases). Looked up from germline, CDR1 is SGHTA and CDR2 is FQGTGA. There are 14 residues in the CDR3. Trimming took off 5 bases at V and 0 bases at J, with 10 bases between the two ends. CDR3 sequence reads: CASSPTGTNYGYTF. Written as DNA, the CDR3 is TGTGCCAGCAGCCCGACAGGAACTAACTATGGCTACACCTTC.

The rearrangement joins TRBV27 to TRBJ2-5; possible D gene TRBD1, 6 bases. This CDR3 spans 14 amino acids. Trimming pared 5 bases from V and 1 base from J, leaving 11 bases between. CDR1 and CDR2 from the germline V gene are MNHEY and SMNVEV (reference sequence). The CDR3 sequence is CASSAGTFQETQYF. CDR3 nucleotides: TGTGCCAGCAGTGCCGGGACATTCCAAGAGACCCAGTACTTC.

The chain recombines TRBV28 with TRBJ2-7; maybe TRBD2 (5 bases). Germline CDR1 MDHEN, CDR2 SYDVKM. The CDR3 runs to 14 residues. Trimming shortened V by 5 bases and J by 5 bases, and 16 bases separated the two germline ends. The DNA of the CDR3 is TGTGCCAGCAGTCCGTTGGGAGTTGGGCACGAGCAGTACTTC. It yields the protein CASSPLGVGHEQYF. Full variable domain (outside the CDR3, taken from reference TRBV28 and TRBJ2-7): DVKVTQSSRYLVKRTGEKVFLECVQDMDHENMFWYRQDPGLGLRLIYFSYDVKMKEKGDIPEGYSVSREKKERFSLILESASTNQTSMYLCASSPLGVGHEQYFGPGTRLTVT.

The rearrangement links TRBV5-1 to TRBJ2-1; D not resolved. Trimming stripped 0 bases from V and 3 bases from J, with 4 bases between. CDR3 length equals 13 residues. Germline V lookup: CDR1 SGHRS, CDR2 YFSETQ. The CDR3 DNA reads as TGCGCCAGCAGCTTGGGTAGCTACAATGAGCAGTTCTTC. Translated, it gives CASSLGSYNEQFF.

This clone occurred a few times. This chain links TRBV25-1 with TRBJ2-7, with D hard to call. Trimming took off 3 bases at V and 2 bases at J, with 11 bases between the two ends. The germline V gene has CDR1 MGHDK and CDR2 SYGVNS. This CDR3 is built from 14 residues. The CDR3 DNA is TGTGCCAGCAGTGACACGAGATCCGCCTACGAGCAGTACTTC. As protein: CASSDTRSAYEQYF.

This clone was detected only once. V gene TRBV2 combines with J gene TRBJ2-1; 7 positions agree with TRBD2. This CDR3 has 14 residues. Unmatched junction bases numbered 5, after V lost 1 base and J lost 8 bases. Germline V lookup: CDR1 SNHLY, CDR2 FYNNEI. The CDR3: CASSEGGLGDEQFF. Written as DNA, the CDR3 is TGTGCCAGCAGTGAAGGTGGACTAGGAGATGAGCAGTTCTTC.

A single count supports this clone. The gene calls are TRBV5-6 and TRBJ2-5; the D gene is possibly TRBD2 (7 bases). The germline CDR1 and CDR2 sequences are SGHDT and YYEEEE. Trimming left V 1 base short and J 5 bases short, with 12 bases between. The CDR3 totals 14 residues. CDR3 sequence: CASSLIGGGETQYF. Written as DNA, the CDR3 is TGTGCCAGCAGCTTGATAGGGGGAGGGGAGACCCAGTACTTC. Complete variable domain (other parts from reference TRBV5-6 and TRBJ2-5): DAGVTQSPTHLIKTRGQQVTLRCSPKSGHDTVSWYQQALGQGPQFIFQYYEEEERQRGNFPDRFSGHQFPNYSSELNVNALLLGDSALYLCASSLIGGGETQYFGPGTRLLVL.

This chain joins TRBV5-1 and TRBJ2-7; 10 bases line up with TRBD2. Germline CDR1 and CDR2: SGHRS and YFSETQ. CDR3 size: 16 residues. V shed 0 bases and J 5 bases; nucleotides not matched to a gene: 8. DNA of the CDR3: TGCGCCAGCAGCTTGGTTAGCGGGAGGTCTCGCGACGAGCAGTACTTC. It codes for CASSLVSGRSRDEQYF.

The CDR3 loop reads CASSALTGLSYEQYF. As DNA, the CDR3 is TGTGCCAGCAGTGCCTTGACAGGGTTGTCCTACGAGCAGTACTTC. J is TRBJ2-7 and V is TRBV27, with TRBD1 matching over 7 bases. With 5 bases clipped from V and 1 base from J, the junction kept 8 bases outside the gene matches. This CDR3 contains 15 residues. Germline lookup yields CDR1 MNHEY and CDR2 SMNVEV (reference sequence).

This clone has a single count. V gene TRBV5-1 combines with J gene TRBJ2-3, with D possibly matching TRBD1 (5 bases). The CDR3 has 16 residues. CDR1 is SGHRS, CDR2 YFSETQ, per germline. Trimming stripped 0 bases from V and 1 base from J, with 12 bases between. CDR3 sequence reads: CASSLGYRSGTDTQYF. CDR3 bases: TGCGCCAGCAGCTTGGGCTACAGGTCCGGCACAGATACGCAGTATTTT.

V is TRBV6-6 and J is TRBJ1-3, with a weak D call TRBD1 (5 bases). CDR1 and CDR2 (germline): MNHNY, SVGAGI (reference sequence). The V end lost 6 bases, the J end lost 2 bases, and 11 bases lay between the germline ends. This CDR3 contains 14 residues. The CDR3 nucleotides read TGTGCCAGCAGGCCGACAGCTACTGGAAACACCATATATTTT. This translates into CASRPTATGNTIYF.

This clone was seen only once. The genes are TRBV9 and TRBJ2-2; 7 bases map to TRBD2. Per the germline V gene, CDR1 is SGDLS and CDR2 is YYNGEE. J was trimmed by 4 bases and V by 0 bases; bases with no gene match: 9. CDR3 length equals 17 residues. The CDR3 nucleotides read TGTGCCAGCAGCGTAGGTCTTGGCGGGGGAAGCACCGGGGAGCTGTTTTTT. Protein product: CASSVGLGGGSTGELFF.

The chain carries TRBV2 and TRBJ1-5; 7 bases agree with TRBD1. Trimming cost V 6 bases and J 2 bases; bases outside gene matches: 7. The CDR3 covers 15 residues. CDR1 SNHLY and CDR2 FYNNEI come from the germline V gene. CDR3: CASRDRTGRNQPQHF. The CDR3 DNA sequence: TGTGCCAGCAGGGACCGGACAGGCCGCAATCAGCCCCAGCATTTT.

In regard to this clone: Germline and junction disagree at one end, which may indicate a read error. This chain joins TRBV5-1 and TRBJ2-2; the match to TRBD1 covers 8 bases. CDR1 is SGHRS, CDR2 YFSETQ, per germline. CDR3 size: 16 residues. DNA for the CDR3: TGCGCCAGCAGCACCGGACAGGGTTGGAACGCCGGGGAGCTGTTTTTT. Protein sequence: CASSTGQGWNAGELFF.

This clone was recorded only once. This chain uses TRBV4-1 with TRBJ2-1; TRBD2 agrees at 10 bases. This CDR3 has 15 residues. V was clipped by 3 bases and J by 2 bases; unmatched bases: 1. Germline loops: CDR1 MGHRA, CDR2 YSYEKL. The CDR3 bases are TGCGCCAGCAGCCATCTAGCGGGAGCCTACAATGAGCAGTTCTTC. Encoded protein: CASSHLAGAYNEQFF.

CDR3 sequence: CSAQISYEQYF. The CDR3 nucleotides read TGCAGTGCTCAAATCTCCTACGAGCAGTACTTC. The V and J genes are TRBV20-1 and TRBJ2-7, with no clear D. The CDR3 has 11 amino acids. Trimming removed 5 bases from V and 0 bases from J, with 5 bases in between. From germline, CDR1 is DFQATT and CDR2 SNEGSKA (reference sequence).

The chain couples TRBV28 to TRBJ1-1, with 7 bases fitting TRBD1. Germline trimming cut 9 bases from V and 5 bases from J; bases unmatched to any gene: 9. The germline V gene has CDR1 MDHEN and CDR2 SYDVKM. This CDR3 has 13 residues. The CDR3 region is CARQTGARTEAFF. DNA of the CDR3: TGTGCCAGACAAACAGGGGCGCGGACTGAAGCTTTCTTT.

This chain joins TRBV29-1 and TRBJ2-7; a possible D gene is TRBD1 (6 bases). V lost 6 bases, J lost 0 bases, and 9 bases lay in between. There are 12 residues in the CDR3. Looked up from germline, CDR1 is SQVTM and CDR2 is ANQGSEA. As DNA, the CDR3 is TGCAGCGTAGGACAGAGCTCCTACGAGCAGTACTTC. It specifies CSVGQSSYEQYF.

The J gene is TRBJ1-2, the V gene TRBV5-1; D is perhaps TRBD1 (5 bases). V gave up 7 bases and J gave up 1 base, with 14 bases separating them. The CDR3 runs to 14 residues. CDR1 is SGHRS, CDR2 YFSETQ, per germline. For the CDR3, the DNA is TGCGCCAGCTCCGTCCCAGGGATTAACTATGGCTACACCTTC. Translation: CASSVPGINYGYTF.

The J gene is TRBJ2-2, the V gene TRBV28; TRBD1 aligns across 10 bases. This CDR3 spans 17 amino acids. The germline gives CDR1 MDHEN, CDR2 SYDVKM. The V gene end was trimmed by 4 bases and the J gene end by 5 bases; junction bases not matched to a gene: 10. CDR3 coding DNA: TGTGCCAGCAGTTCGCCCCGAGGACAGGGGGTGACCGGGGAGCTGTTTTTT. Protein product: CASSSPRGQGVTGELFF.

The V gene is TRBV9, the J gene TRBJ2-3; 9 bases map to TRBD2. The CDR3 extends over 15 amino acids. After removal of 4 bases from V and 4 bases from J, the junction contained 7 bases not matched to a gene. CDR1 and CDR2 (germline): SGDLS, YYNGEE. CDR3: CASSLQRGAADTQYF. As DNA, the CDR3 is TGTGCCAGCAGCCTACAGCGGGGGGCAGCAGATACGCAGTATTTT.